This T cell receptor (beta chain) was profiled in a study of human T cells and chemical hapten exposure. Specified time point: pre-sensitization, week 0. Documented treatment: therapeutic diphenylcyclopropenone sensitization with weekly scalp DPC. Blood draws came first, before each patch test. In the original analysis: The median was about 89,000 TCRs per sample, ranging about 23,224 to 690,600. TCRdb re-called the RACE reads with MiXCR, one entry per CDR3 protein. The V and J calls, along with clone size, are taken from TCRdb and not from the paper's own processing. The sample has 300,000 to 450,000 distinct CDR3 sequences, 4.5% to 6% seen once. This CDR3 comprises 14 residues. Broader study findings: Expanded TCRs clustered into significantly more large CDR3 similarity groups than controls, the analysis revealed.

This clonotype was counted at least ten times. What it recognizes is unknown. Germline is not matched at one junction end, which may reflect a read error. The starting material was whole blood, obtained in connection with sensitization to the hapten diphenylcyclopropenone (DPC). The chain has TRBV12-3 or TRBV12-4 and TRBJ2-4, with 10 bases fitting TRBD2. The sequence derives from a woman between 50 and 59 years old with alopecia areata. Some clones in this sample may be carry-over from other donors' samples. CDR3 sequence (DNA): TGTGCCAGCAGTCTAGCGGGAGTAAGTGACATTCAGTACTTC. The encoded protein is CASSLAGVSDIQYF.